This T cell receptor beta chain originates from a study of post-analysis software for immune sequencing data. Presence of unique molecular identifiers characterized the TCR beta cDNA libraries. Each CDR3 protein gets one entry after TCRdb re-called the PCR reads with MiXCR. The sample consists of fewer than 850,000 distinct CDR3 sequences, under 60% of them appearing once. CDR3 length equals 15 residues. Per the germline V gene, CDR1 is MDHEN and CDR2 is SYDVKM. V shed 6 bases, J shed 3 bases, and the junction held 6 bases outside the gene matches. Overall study findings and caveats: A handful of TRBV segments, including TRBV5-6, TRBV5-1 and TRBV20-1, were more frequent in patients than controls.

A note on this clonotype: No antigen is known for it.

The genes are TRBV28 and TRBJ2-3; 10 bases map to TRBD1. The source is a girl between 10 and 17 years old with multiple sclerosis. Material: blood. CDR3 residues: CASRIRTGGTDTQYF. CDR3 in DNA: TGTGCCAGCAGGATACGGACAGGGGGTACAGATACGCAGTATTTT.